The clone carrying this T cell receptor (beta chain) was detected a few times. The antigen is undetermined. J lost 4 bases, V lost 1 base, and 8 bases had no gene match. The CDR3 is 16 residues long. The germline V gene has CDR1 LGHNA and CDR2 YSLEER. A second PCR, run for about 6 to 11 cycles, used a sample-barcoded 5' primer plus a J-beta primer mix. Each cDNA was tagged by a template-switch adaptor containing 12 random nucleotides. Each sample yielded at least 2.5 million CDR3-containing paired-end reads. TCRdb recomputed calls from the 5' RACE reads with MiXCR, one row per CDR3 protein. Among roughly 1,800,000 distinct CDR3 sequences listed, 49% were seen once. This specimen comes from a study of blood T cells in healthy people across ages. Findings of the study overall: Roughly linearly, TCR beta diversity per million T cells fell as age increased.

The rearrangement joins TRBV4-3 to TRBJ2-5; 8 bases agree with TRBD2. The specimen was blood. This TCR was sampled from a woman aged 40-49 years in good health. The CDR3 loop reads CASSQGSAGVRETQYF. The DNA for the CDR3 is TGCGCCAGCAGCCAAGGATCAGCGGGGGTGCGAGAGACCCAGTACTTC.